The 32 T cell receptor beta chains in this list originate from one sample, sequenced in a study of blood T cells in healthy people across ages. Primed by a sample-barcoded 5' primer and a J-beta primer mix, a second PCR proceeded for about 6 to 11 cycles. TCRdb ran MiXCR on the 5' RACE reads and lists one entry per CDR3 protein. The data show around 1.5 million distinct CDR3 sequences, with 59% seen just once and more than 6% held by the top ten. The sample consisted of blood. The receptors stem from a young man in good health.

The chain links TRBV6-2 or TRBV6-3 to TRBJ2-1; D is ambiguous. Trimming shortened V by 2 bases and J by 13 bases, and 15 bases separated the two germline ends. This CDR3 spans 13 amino acids. From germline, CDR1 is MNHEY and CDR2 SVGEGT. The CDR3 reads CASSYPPLETQFF. The DNA of the CDR3 is TGTGCCAGCAGTTACCCGCCCTTGGAGACCCAGTTCTTC.

The rearrangement links TRBV4-1 to TRBJ2-1, with D perhaps TRBD2 (6 bases). Germline V gene data show CDR1 as MGHRA and CDR2 as YSYEKL. CDR3 length: 17 amino acids. With 4 bases removed from V and 8 bases from J, the gap between germline ends came to 24 bases. Written as DNA, the CDR3 is TGCGCCAGCAGCCCATACCGGGGACCGGGAGAGGGGTATGAGCAGTTCTTC. This gives the protein CASSPYRGPGEGYEQFF.

The J gene is TRBJ2-4, the V gene TRBV20-1; TRBD2 agrees at 8 bases. The CDR3 loop spans 14 amino acids. CDR1 is DFQATT and CDR2 is SNEGSKA in the germline V gene (reference sequence). Trimming removed 3 bases from V and 7 bases from J; junction bases left unmatched: 8. Here the CDR3 reads CSASGRALRNIQYF. The DNA for the CDR3 is TGCAGTGCTAGCGGGAGGGCCCTCAGGAACATTCAGTACTTC.

V usage is TRBV19 and J usage is TRBJ2-3; TRBD2 aligns across 10 bases. CDR1 is LNHDA and CDR2 is SQIVND in the germline V gene (reference sequence). There are 14 residues in the CDR3. Trimming cost V 8 bases and J 2 bases; bases outside gene matches: 4. The CDR3 DNA follows: TGTGCCAGTCAGACTAGCGGGTACACAGATACGCAGTATTTT. Amino acids: CASQTSGYTDTQYF.

The rearrangement uses TRBV6-6 and TRBJ2-7, with TRBD2 matching 13 bases. Germline-derived CDR1 and CDR2 are MNHNY and SVGAGI (reference sequence). CDR3 length: 16 residues. Trimming cost V 7 bases and J 2 bases; bases outside gene matches: 8. CDR3: CASTEPGTSGAYEQYF. For the CDR3, the DNA is TGTGCCAGCACCGAACCCGGGACTAGCGGGGCCTACGAGCAGTACTTC.

The V gene is TRBV29-1, the J gene TRBJ2-3, with 14 bases aligning to TRBD2. There are 17 residues in the CDR3. Per germline, CDR1 SQVTM and CDR2 ANQGSEA. The V segment lost 7 bases and the J segment 4 bases; nucleotides outside the gene matches: 13. CDR3 sequence: CSADGTSGGSPPDTQYF. The CDR3 DNA reads as TGCAGCGCTGATGGGACTAGCGGGGGATCACCGCCAGATACGCAGTATTTT.

A single count supports this clonotype. This sequence joins TRBV28 and TRBJ2-3; TRBD2 aligns across 13 bases. The CDR3 extends over 18 amino acids. In germline, CDR1 is MDHEN, CDR2 SYDVKM. V shed 3 bases and J 1 base; nucleotides not matched to a gene: 7. CDR3 nucleotide sequence: TGTGCCAGCAGTTTTTTGTGGGGGACTAGCGGGGGCACAGATACGCAGTATTTT. Residues: CASSFLWGTSGGTDTQYF.

The chain is built from TRBV7-9 and TRBJ2-3, with D hard to call. From germline, CDR1 is SEHNR and CDR2 FQNEAQ (reference sequence). Trimming removed 1 base from V and 6 bases from J, with 11 bases in between. The CDR3 covers 14 residues. CDR3 nucleotides: TGTGCCAGCAGCTTAGAAGGTCTATCCGATACGCAGTATTTT. Translating gives CASSLEGLSDTQYF.

The gene calls are TRBV25-1 and TRBJ2-2; D is unresolved. This CDR3 has 14 residues. Trimming cost V 7 bases and J 7 bases, with 16 bases left between them. Germline assignment: CDR1 MGHDK and CDR2 SYGVNS. CDR3 sequence: CASTSGEANGELFF. As DNA, the CDR3 is TGTGCCAGCACCTCCGGAGAGGCGAACGGGGAGCTGTTTTTT. The full variable domain, rest sourced from reference TRBV25-1 and TRBJ2-2, is EADIYQTPRYLVIGTGKKITLECSQTMGHDKMYWYQQDPGMELHLIHYSYGVNSTEKGDLSSESTVSRIRTEHFPLTLESARPSHTSQYLCASTSGEANGELFFGEGSRLTVL.

This chain connects TRBV10-3 to TRBJ2-3, with a tentative D call TRBD2 (6 bases). The CDR3 sequence is 13 residues long. Between the trimmed V and J ends, which lost 6 bases and 11 bases, there was a span of 18 bases. CDR1 is ENHRY, CDR2 SYGVKD, per germline. The chain's CDR3 is CAISPATSLRQYF. The CDR3 nucleotides are TGTGCCATCAGCCCAGCGACTAGTTTACGGCAGTATTTT.

The chain couples TRBV29-1 to TRBJ1-1; no clear D. V was clipped by 0 bases and J by 7 bases, with 12 bases between them. The CDR3 totals 13 residues. Germline values: CDR1 SQVTM, CDR2 ANQGSEA. Here the CDR3 reads CSVEDRRLREAFF. In DNA form, the CDR3 reads TGCAGCGTTGAAGATCGAAGGCTACGTGAAGCTTTCTTT.

The J gene is TRBJ2-2, the V gene TRBV7-9; D gene unclear. Germline V CDR1 and CDR2: SEHNR, FQNEAQ (reference sequence). V dropped 5 bases and J dropped 3 bases, with 10 bases sitting between them. The CDR3 is 14 residues long. The CDR3, as DNA: TGTGCCAGCAGCCAATCTCTCTACACCGGGGAGCTGTTTTTT. Amino acid sequence: CASSQSLYTGELFF.

CDR3 region: CASSQLGTPETQYF. The CDR3 bases are TGCGCCAGCAGCCAACTCGGGACGCCAGAGACCCAGTACTTC. V gene TRBV4-1 combines with J gene TRBJ2-5; D tentatively fits TRBD1 or TRBD2 (5 bases each). The CDR3 is 14 residues long. Trimming removed 2 bases at V and 4 bases at J, with 11 bases between. Germline CDR1 and CDR2: MGHRA and YSYEKL.

The chain links TRBV6-1 to TRBJ1-2, with a weak D call TRBD1 (5 bases). CDR3 length equals 15 residues. Deletions cut 4 bases from V and 0 bases from J, with 12 bases between. Looked up from germline, CDR1 is MNHNS and CDR2 is SASEGT. The CDR3 sequence: CASSVVTAANYGYTF. The CDR3 nucleotides are TGTGCCAGCAGTGTGGTGACAGCAGCTAACTATGGCTACACCTTC.

This clonotype turned up a few times. As DNA, the CDR3 is TGTGCCAGCAGTGGTGTAGCGTCAAGCACAGATACGCAGTATTTT. Its translation: CASSGVASSTDTQYF. This rearrangement joins TRBV2 to TRBJ2-3; tentative D call: TRBD2 (5 bases). Trimming stripped 4 bases from V and 0 bases from J, with 11 bases between. Germline CDR1 reads SNHLY; CDR2 reads FYNNEI. The CDR3 runs to 15 residues.

This chain links TRBV29-1 with TRBJ1-2, with D tentatively TRBD1 (6 bases). V was shortened by 6 bases and J by 3 bases, with 20 bases between the two germline ends. Germline values: CDR1 SQVTM, CDR2 ANQGSEA. This CDR3 spans 15 amino acids. In nucleotides, the CDR3 is TGCAGCGTCAGACAGGAGGGCCTCCGATACTATGGCTACACCTTC. This sequence encodes CSVRQEGLRYYGYTF.

There are a few counts of this clonotype. This sequence joins TRBV6-1 and TRBJ2-4, with D hard to call. Germline CDR1 is MNHNS and CDR2 is SASEGT. The CDR3 spans 15 residues. The V and J ends lost 4 bases and 4 bases respectively, with 14 bases between them. For the CDR3, the DNA is TGTGCCAGCAGTGGAGGAACCCCCACAAAAAACATTCAGTACTTC. Protein product: CASSGGTPTKNIQYF.

The gene calls are TRBV6-5 and TRBJ2-7; 7 bases are a match to TRBD1. The CDR3 loop spans 13 amino acids. The V gene end was trimmed by 6 bases and the J gene end by 3 bases; junction bases not matched to a gene: 5. Germline values: CDR1 MNHEY, CDR2 SVGAGI. The CDR3 nucleotides are TGTGCCAGCAGGGCCCGACAGGGCTACGAGCAGTACTTC. Amino acids: CASRARQGYEQYF.

This clonotype was seen just once. V usage is TRBV9 and J usage is TRBJ1-6; TRBD1 agrees at 11 bases. CDR3 size: 16 residues. Germline V lookup: CDR1 SGDLS, CDR2 YYNGEE. J lost 8 bases, V lost 3 bases, and 7 bases had no gene match. The CDR3 region is CASSASGQGVYSPLHF. DNA for the CDR3: TGTGCCAGCAGCGCGTCGGGACAGGGGGTTTATTCACCCCTCCACTTT.

The chain is built from TRBV27 and TRBJ2-7, with D possibly called TRBD1 or TRBD2 (5 bases each). V gave up 3 bases and J gave up 6 bases, with 12 bases separating them. This CDR3 is 13 amino acids long. CDR1 and CDR2 from the germline V gene are MNHEY and SMNVEV (reference sequence). The DNA of the CDR3 is TGTGCCAGCAGTTTGGGGCAGAGGGGCGAGCAGTACTTC. Translated: CASSLGQRGEQYF.

The rearrangement links TRBV7-9 to TRBJ2-4, with 9 positions matching TRBD1. This CDR3 spans 14 amino acids. The germline V gene has CDR1 SEHNR and CDR2 FQNEAQ (reference sequence). V shed 5 bases, J shed 7 bases, and the junction held 6 bases outside the gene matches. The CDR3 region is CASSSRDRANIQYF. In DNA form, the CDR3 reads TGTGCCAGCAGCAGCCGGGACAGGGCCAACATTCAGTACTTC.

This clonotype was detected only a few times. The CDR3 loop is CASSQDGDREAFF. CDR3 DNA: TGCGCCAGCAGCCAAGATGGGGACAGGGAAGCTTTCTTT. The chain is built from TRBV4-3 and TRBJ1-1, with 8 bases that match TRBD1. Germline V lookup: CDR1 LGHNA, CDR2 YSLEER. The length of the CDR3 is 13 residues. V lost 0 bases and J lost 8; bases outside the gene matches: 2.

This clonotype was recorded a few times. The rearrangement uses TRBV6-2 or TRBV6-3 and TRBJ2-3; the D is unclear. The CDR3 loop spans 14 amino acids. In germline, CDR1 is MNHEY, CDR2 SVGEGT. With 2 bases removed from V and 0 bases from J, the gap between germline ends came to 6 bases. The CDR3 bases are TGTGCCAGCAGTTACCCGGACAGCACAGATACGCAGTATTTT. This codes for CASSYPDSTDTQYF.

Comment on this clonotype: Its ends do not fully match the called genes, so a read error is possible. This chain uses TRBV7-6 with TRBJ2-2, with 7 positions matching TRBD2. The CDR3 is made up of 15 amino acids. Germline CDR1 and CDR2: SGHVS and FNYEAQ. The CDR3 protein is CARSLAGPELGELFF. The CDR3, as DNA: TGTGCCCGCAGCTTAGCGGGCCCGGAGCTCGGGGAGCTGTTTTTT.

V usage is TRBV18 and J usage is TRBJ2-7, with 7 bases lining up with TRBD1. Germline V gene lookup returns CDR1 KGHSH and CDR2 LQKENI. V lost 3 bases to trimming and J lost 3 bases; unmatched junction nucleotides: 5. The CDR3 has 14 residues. CDR3 in amino acids: CASSPGTANYEQYF. The CDR3 nucleotides are TGTGCCAGCTCACCCGGGACAGCTAACTACGAGCAGTACTTC.

This clonotype was observed a single time. V gene TRBV5-4 combines with J gene TRBJ2-3, with 8 bases fitting TRBD2. V gave up 4 bases and J gave up 4 bases; unmatched junction bases: 8. The CDR3 loop spans 15 amino acids. CDR1 and CDR2 (germline): SGHNT, YYREEE (reference sequence). The CDR3 bases are TGTGCCAGCAGCCGGGGGACTAGTCTGTCAGATACGCAGTATTTT. This codes for CASSRGTSLSDTQYF.

The gene calls are TRBV25-1 and TRBJ1-2, with 7 positions matching TRBD1. CDR3 length: 12 amino acids. Losses at the gene ends were 7 bases for V and 3 bases for J; bases not matched to a gene: 2. Germline loops: CDR1 MGHDK, CDR2 SYGVNS. CDR3 sequence: CASTGTDYGYTF. DNA of the CDR3: TGTGCCAGCACCGGGACAGACTATGGCTACACCTTC.

The sample holds many counts of this clonotype. The chain combines TRBV20-1 with TRBJ1-6; D is ambiguous. The CDR3 covers 14 residues. The germline gives CDR1 DFQATT, CDR2 SNEGSKA (reference sequence). V lost 4 bases and J 5 bases, leaving 12 bases between the germline ends. The CDR3 protein is CSATEGPDNSPLHF. CDR3 bases: TGCAGTGCTACAGAGGGTCCGGATAATTCACCCCTCCACTTT.

The chain combines TRBV7-2 with TRBJ1-5; D is perhaps TRBD1 (5 bases). Per the germline V gene, CDR1 is SGHTA and CDR2 is FQGNSA. V lost 4 bases, J lost 7 bases, and 14 bases lay in between. This CDR3 comprises 14 residues. The CDR3 protein is CASSSQGFGQPQHF. The CDR3 DNA follows: TGTGCCAGCAGCTCTCAGGGTTTCGGGCAGCCCCAGCATTTT.

The chain employs TRBV20-1 and TRBJ2-7, with D perhaps TRBD2 (5 bases). CDR1 is DFQATT and CDR2 is SNEGSKA in the germline V gene (reference sequence). Trimming removed 5 bases from V and 5 bases from J, with 16 bases in between. The CDR3 runs to 13 residues. CDR3 sequence reads: CSARGPNRDEQYF. The CDR3 coding sequence is TGCAGTGCTCGCGGGCCCAACCGGGACGAGCAGTACTTC.

The chain combines TRBV27 with TRBJ1-4; TRBD1 agrees at 8 bases. This CDR3 region has 17 residues. V dropped 8 bases and J dropped 0; count of bases not matched to a gene: 11. Germline V lookup: CDR1 MNHEY, CDR2 SMNVEV (reference sequence). The CDR3 DNA sequence: TGTGCCAGCGGGCAGGGGGCCCAAACTGCAACTAATGAAAAACTGTTTTTT. It encodes CASGQGAQTATNEKLFF.

The rearrangement joins TRBV27 to TRBJ2-7, with 11 positions matching TRBD2. Unmatched junction bases numbered 8, after V lost 7 bases and J lost 3 bases. The germline V gene encodes CDR1 MNHEY and CDR2 SMNVEV (reference sequence). This CDR3 has 15 residues. As DNA, the CDR3 is TGTGCCAGCAATTCACTAACTAGCGGGGGCTACGAGCAGTACTTC. This gives the protein CASNSLTSGGYEQYF.